This section outlines one T cell receptor (beta chain) sequence together with its context. Clones were sequenced by immunoSEQ multiplex PCR, and TCRdb holds only the in-frame ones, with some missing. The sample carries about 220,000 clones, about 83% recorded once. The data are from a study of blood T cell repertoires in COVID-19. Study-wide background: COVID-19 samples collected from the United States, Italy and Spain covered acute and convalescent phases. PBMCs, B-cell-depleted T cells, or T cells were the source of the cDNA or gDNA that made up the material.

This CDR3 contains 15 residues. The trim removed 4 bases at V and 4 bases at J, leaving 5 bases unmatched. CDR1 and CDR2 from the germline V gene are SGDLS and YYNGEE. Participants were aged roughly 18 to 95 years, lived in some 23 US areas, and enrolled virtually. Each participant's cohort was designated according to participant-reported clinical history. The sample taken for sequencing was PBMCs or T cells enriched from blood (not recorded which). This clonotype originated in a woman between 35 and 50 years old who had recovered from COVID-19. The V gene is TRBV9, the J gene TRBJ2-1; 10 nucleotides line up with TRBD2. CDR3 nucleotide sequence: TGTGCCAGCAGCCTCACTAGCGGGATTTACAATGAGCAGTTCTTC. Translated, it gives CASSLTSGIYNEQFF.